These 3 T cell receptor beta chains came from one sample sequenced in a study of T cell repertoires in cytomegalovirus infection. Using its own MiXCR run on the reads, TCRdb lists one record per CDR3 protein. This sample has about 140,000 distinct CDR3 sequences, with about 6.3% found just once. Sequenced material: PBMCs. These receptors came from a human donor in good health (CMV status not recorded). Some clones in this sample may be carry-over from other donors' samples.

The table lists this clonotype with many counts. DNA of the CDR3: TGTGCCAGCAGCCCCACGACATATACAGGGAGGAATGGCTACACCTTC. It is translated as CASSPTTYTGRNGYTF. The gene calls are TRBV7-6 and TRBJ1-2, with D possibly being TRBD1 (6 bases). The CDR3 totals 16 residues. Germline CDR1 SGHVS, CDR2 FNYEAQ. The V end was cut by 5 bases, the J end by 6 bases, with 22 bases between.

This clonotype was seen a handful of times. This chain links TRBV20-1 with TRBJ1-5; D unresolved. This CDR3 spans 14 amino acids. Germline CDR1 and CDR2: DFQATT and SNEGSKA (reference sequence). V was cut by 0 bases and J by 1 base, with 7 bases left in between. The CDR3 sequence is CSARDTGSNQPQHF. CDR3 in DNA: TGCAGTGCTAGAGATACGGGAAGCAATCAGCCCCAGCATTTT.

This clonotype was detected ten times or more. The rearrangement uses TRBV7-2 and TRBJ2-3, with D hard to call. Trimming stripped 1 base from V and 6 bases from J, with 8 bases between. The CDR3 spans 13 residues. Germline CDR1 and CDR2: SGHTA and FQGNSA. CDR3 sequence reads: CASSLGWRDTQYF. CDR3 nucleotides: TGTGCCAGCAGCTTAGGGTGGCGTGATACGCAGTATTTT.